This T cell receptor beta chain was obtained from a study of T cells and Merkel cell carcinoma outcomes. As concerns this clone: Its antigen is undetermined.

The germline gives CDR1 SGHRS, CDR2 YFSETQ. The CDR3 is 15 residues long. Trimming took 0 bases from V and 10 from J; bases not matched to a gene: 10. The protocol was immunoSEQ multiplex PCR, while the TCRdb copy is restricted to in-frame clones and leaves out a portion. The table has more than 12,000 clones, roughly 92% seen once; the top ten hold about 2%. Study observations and caveats: In Merkel cell carcinoma, repertoire and T-cell density reportedly predicted outcomes.

This chain links TRBV5-1 with TRBJ1-2; 9 positions match TRBD1. Specimen: tumor tissue from Merkel cell carcinoma. This TCR derives from a human donor with Merkel cell carcinoma. The CDR3 nucleotides read TGCGCCAGCAGCTTGGCGCCGGGACAGGGCTTTGACTACACCTTC. It translates to CASSLAPGQGFDYTF.